The next 27 T cell receptor beta chains were all read from a single sample in a study of blood T cell repertoires in COVID-19. The protocol was immunoSEQ multiplex PCR, while the TCRdb copy is restricted to in-frame clones and leaves out a portion. Of nearly 55,000 clones in the sample, 65% to 85% were seen once. The sequenced sample consisted of peripheral blood. The receptors here all came from a human donor with active or convalescent COVID-19. The donor label of this sample is uncertain.

This chain uses TRBV6-2 or TRBV6-3 with TRBJ2-7; 9 nucleotides align to TRBD2. V trimming: 4 bases; J trimming: 3 bases; junction bases outside the gene matches: 13. The CDR3 consists of 17 residues. CDR1 MNHEY and CDR2 SVGEGT come from the germline V gene. In DNA form, the CDR3 reads TGTGCCAGCAGTTCGGCTAGCGGGGCCTTCTTTATCTACGAGCAGTACTTC. As protein: CASSSASGAFFIYEQYF.

This rearrangement joins TRBV4-1 to TRBJ2-7; D may be TRBD1 (5 bases). V lost 1 base to trimming and J lost 2 bases, with 21 bases between them. Germline V lookup: CDR1 MGHRA, CDR2 YSYEKL. The CDR3 loop spans 18 amino acids. The CDR3 region has the DNA TGCGCCAGCAGCCAAGGGGTAGGGGCAGGTACGAGAACCTACGAGCAGTACTTC. This encodes CASSQGVGAGTRTYEQYF.

This clone was seen a few times. The V call is TRBV19, the J call TRBJ1-6; 8 bases are shared with TRBD1. Per the germline V gene, CDR1 is LNHDA and CDR2 is SQIVND (reference sequence). After removal of 6 bases from V and 14 bases from J, the junction contained 15 bases not matched to a gene. This CDR3 contains 15 residues. The CDR3 reads CASRRVGQGPLSLHF. CDR3 in DNA: TGTGCCAGTAGGAGGGTCGGACAGGGTCCATTATCCCTCCACTTT. Filled out from reference TRBV19 and TRBJ1-6, the complete variable domain reads DGGITQSPKYLFRKEGQNVTLSCEQNLNHDAMYWYRQDPGQGLRLIYYSQIVNDFQKGDIAEGYSVSREKKESFPLTVTSAQKNPTAFYLCASRRVGQGPLSLHFGNGTRLTVT.

V gene TRBV27 combines with J gene TRBJ2-7, with 7 bases identical to TRBD2. V was pared by 2 bases and J by 7 bases, with 8 bases of the junction left unmatched. The length of the CDR3 is 14 residues. The germline CDR1 and CDR2 sequences are MNHEY and SMNVEV (reference sequence). The CDR3 sequence is CASSLGGGRREQYF. The CDR3 DNA follows: TGTGCCAGCAGTTTAGGGGGGGGACGTCGAGAGCAGTACTTC.

V usage is TRBV6-5 and J usage is TRBJ1-2, with 12 bases lining up with TRBD1. Germline trimming cut 6 bases from V and 6 bases from J; bases unmatched to any gene: 2. The CDR3 runs to 13 residues. In germline, CDR1 is MNHEY, CDR2 SVGAGI. The CDR3 nucleotides read TGTGCCAGCAGAGGGACAGGGGGCGATGGCTACACCTTC. It encodes CASRGTGGDGYTF.

This chain uses TRBV5-6 with TRBJ1-2; D is perhaps TRBD1 (5 bases). Germline V CDR1 and CDR2: SGHDT, YYEEEE. The CDR3 runs to 12 residues. Trimming removed 3 bases from V and 6 bases from J, with 9 bases in between. This CDR3 reads CASSSYRNGYTF. The CDR3 DNA reads as TGTGCCAGCAGCTCATACAGGAATGGCTACACCTTC.

The sample holds a few counts of this clone. This rearrangement joins TRBV6-2 or TRBV6-3 to TRBJ1-5; 10 bases map to TRBD1. V gave up 8 bases and J gave up 7 bases; unmatched junction bases: 8. The CDR3 consists of 14 residues. Germline CDR1 MNHEY, CDR2 SVGEGT. The CDR3 DNA follows: TGTGCCAGCGGCCCCGGGACAGGGGTCCAGCCCCAGCATTTT. Translation: CASGPGTGVQPQHF.

The chain couples TRBV24-1 to TRBJ2-1, with 9 bases that match TRBD1. With V trimmed by 3 bases and J by 1 base, 3 bases remained unmatched. Germline-derived CDR1 and CDR2 are KGHDR and SFDVKD. The CDR3 contains 16 residues. The chain's CDR3 is CATSDMGQGSYNEQFF. CDR3 nucleotides: TGTGCCACCAGTGATATGGGACAGGGATCCTACAATGAGCAGTTCTTC.

This clone turned up a few times. The chain employs TRBV28 and TRBJ2-2, with D tentatively TRBD1 (6 bases). This CDR3 has 13 residues. Trimming pared 7 bases from V and 7 bases from J, leaving 13 bases between. The germline CDR1 and CDR2 sequences are MDHEN and SYDVKM. The CDR3 sequence: CASTSGQFGELFF. CDR3 nucleotides: TGTGCCAGCACCAGCGGACAGTTCGGGGAGCTGTTTTTT.

This clone was counted between two and nine times. The genes are TRBV10-3 and TRBJ2-1, with D possibly TRBD1 on 5 matching bases. Per the germline V gene, CDR1 is ENHRY and CDR2 is SYGVKD. This CDR3 comprises 14 residues. The CDR3 loop is CASTPGHFSDEQFF. The CDR3 DNA follows: TGTGCTTCTACGCCAGGGCATTTTTCAGATGAGCAGTTCTTC.

The rearrangement links TRBV18 to TRBJ2-7; D is undetermined. Trimming cost V 3 bases and J 4 bases, with 7 bases left between them. Germline V gene lookup returns CDR1 KGHSH and CDR2 LQKENI. This CDR3 region has 12 residues. This CDR3 reads CASSPAAYEQYF. CDR3 nucleotide sequence: TGTGCCAGCTCACCGGCGGCTTACGAGCAGTACTTC.

This chain uses TRBV6-1 with TRBJ2-3; tentatively, D is TRBD2 (5 bases). From germline, CDR1 is MNHNS and CDR2 SASEGT. The ends were cut back, 5 bases at V and 0 bases at J, with 12 bases in the middle. This CDR3 spans 15 amino acids. The CDR3 protein is CASSPLLASTDTQYF. CDR3 DNA: TGTGCCAGCAGTCCCCTCCTAGCCAGCACAGATACGCAGTATTTT.

This clone came up a few times. V and J are TRBV24-1 and TRBJ1-5; D gene uncertain. The V gene's germline CDR1 is KGHDR and CDR2 SFDVKD. CDR3 size: 14 residues. Trimming stripped 0 bases from V and 7 bases from J, with 9 bases between. This chain's CDR3 is CATSDLEREQPQHF. As DNA, the CDR3 is TGTGCCACCAGTGATTTGGAACGGGAACAGCCCCAGCATTTT.

The gene calls are TRBV9 and TRBJ2-5; 11 bases match TRBD1. Germline CDR1 reads SGDLS; CDR2 reads YYNGEE. Germline trimming cut 0 bases from V and 6 bases from J; bases unmatched to any gene: 7. The CDR3 extends over 16 amino acids. CDR3 DNA sequence: TGTGCCAGCAGCGTAGATCCGGGACAGGGGGTGCAGACCCAGTACTTC. It yields the protein CASSVDPGQGVQTQYF.

Points on this clone: Its ends do not fully match the called genes, so a read error is possible. The gene calls are TRBV7-7 and TRBJ1-5; 8 bases match TRBD1. This CDR3 spans 14 amino acids. Germline V gene data show CDR1 as SSHAT and CDR2 as FNYEAQ (reference sequence). CDR3 nucleotide sequence: TGTGCTAGCAACCACAGGGGGAGAAATCAGCCCCAGCATTTT. It is translated as CASNHRGRNQPQHF.

The chain couples TRBV3-1 (or the pseudogene TRBV3-2) to TRBJ2-7, with 7 bases identical to TRBD1. V lost 1 base to trimming and J lost 7 bases; unmatched junction nucleotides: 13. CDR1 is LGHDT, CDR2 YNNKEL, per germline (reference sequence). The CDR3 loop spans 16 amino acids. The CDR3 region is CASSQGKGATTEEQYF. CDR3 bases: TGTGCCAGCAGCCAAGGTAAGGGGGCCACCACAGAGGAGCAGTACTTC.

The V call is TRBV4-1, the J call TRBJ2-2, with 7 positions matching TRBD1. Germline values: CDR1 MGHRA, CDR2 YSYEKL. V lost 3 bases to trimming and J lost 9 bases; unmatched junction nucleotides: 7. This CDR3 comprises 14 residues. CDR3 DNA: TGCGCCAGCAGCCAGTATGACAGGGCCAGGGAGCTGTTTTTT. Translating it yields CASSQYDRARELFF.

This sequence joins TRBV30 and TRBJ2-2; D unclear. The CDR3 sequence is 14 residues long. The V and J ends lost 0 bases and 7 bases respectively, with 12 bases between them. CDR1 is GTSNPN, CDR2 SVGIG, per germline (reference sequence). The CDR3 nucleotides are TGTGCCTGGAGTGTATATACTGTAAGCGGGGAGCTGTTTTTT. Residues: CAWSVYTVSGELFF.

This clone showed up many times. The chain carries TRBV6-1 and TRBJ2-5, with 8 nucleotides matching TRBD2. Germline V lookup: CDR1 MNHNS, CDR2 SASEGT. The CDR3 extends over 18 amino acids. Trimming cost V 0 bases and J 4 bases; bases outside gene matches: 13. CDR3: CASSEAPRWSGSRETQYF. The CDR3 coding sequence is TGTGCCAGCAGTGAAGCGCCGAGGTGGAGCGGGAGTAGAGAGACCCAGTACTTC.

The V gene is TRBV4-1, the J gene TRBJ2-3, with 7 bases fitting TRBD1. The germline V gene has CDR1 MGHRA and CDR2 YSYEKL. This CDR3 region has 18 residues. Trimming at V came to 0 bases and at J to 1 base, leaving 10 bases not matched to a gene. The CDR3 is CASSQDQGTARGTDTQYF. The DNA for the CDR3 is TGCGCCAGCAGCCAAGATCAAGGGACAGCGAGGGGCACAGATACGCAGTATTTT.

The V and J genes are TRBV4-1 and TRBJ2-5, with D maybe TRBD2 (5 bases). Germline V gene lookup returns CDR1 MGHRA and CDR2 YSYEKL. V shed 4 bases and J shed 5 bases, with 11 bases lying between them. The CDR3 spans 13 residues. This CDR3 is CASSLLLGETQYF. The DNA of the CDR3 is TGCGCCAGCAGCCTCTTACTAGGGGAGACCCAGTACTTC.

V is TRBV19 and J is TRBJ1-1; 9 positions match TRBD1. Germline V CDR1 and CDR2: LNHDA, SQIVND (reference sequence). The CDR3 is 13 residues long. J lost 5 bases, V lost 7 bases, and 5 bases had no gene match. As DNA, the CDR3 is TGTGCCAGTACGACAGGGGGAAAGACTGAAGCTTTCTTT. This codes for CASTTGGKTEAFF. The full variable domain, completed using reference TRBV19 and TRBJ1-1, is DGGITQSPKYLFRKEGQNVTLSCEQNLNHDAMYWYRQDPGQGLRLIYYSQIVNDFQKGDIAEGYSVSREKKESFPLTVTSAQKNPTAFYLCASTTGGKTEAFFGQGTRLTVV.

In nucleotides, the CDR3 is TGCGCCAGCAGTAGAGGGGGGGTCAATGAGCAGTTCTTC. Residues: CASSRGGVNEQFF. This chain connects TRBV10-1 to TRBJ2-1; tentative D call: TRBD2 (7 bases). The CDR3 is 13 residues long. V gave up 5 bases and J gave up 6 bases, with 11 bases separating them. The germline CDR1 and CDR2 sequences are WNHNN and SYGVQD (reference sequence).

The V and J genes are TRBV5-4 and TRBJ2-3; D unresolved. From germline, CDR1 is SGHNT and CDR2 YYREEE (reference sequence). The CDR3 is 15 residues long. Between the trimmed V and J ends, which lost 1 base and 2 bases, there was a span of 11 bases. Here the CDR3 DNA reads TGTGCCAGCAGCTTGCTATTAGAAGCCACAGATACGCAGTATTTT. The encoded protein is CASSLLLEATDTQYF.

This chain links TRBV27 with TRBJ1-5; 9 bases map to TRBD1. The CDR3 spans 18 residues. With 6 bases clipped from V and 0 bases from J, the junction kept 12 bases outside the gene matches. The V gene's germline CDR1 is MNHEY and CDR2 SMNVEV (reference sequence). CDR3 sequence: CASSSKGQGFVSNQPQHF. CDR3 coding DNA: TGTGCCAGCAGCTCAAAGGGACAGGGCTTCGTTAGCAATCAGCCCCAGCATTTT.

The rearrangement links TRBV5-3 to TRBJ1-1; maybe TRBD1 (5 bases). TRBV5-3 is noted as an ORF with a role that remains uncertain. The CDR3 runs 17 residues. V gave up 4 bases and J gave up 1 base, with 20 bases separating them. CDR3: CARSRPPGDSRNTEAFF. DNA of the CDR3: TGTGCCAGAAGCCGCCCCCCGGGGGATTCGAGGAACACTGAAGCTTTCTTT.

The V and J genes are TRBV4-1 and TRBJ2-1; 8 bases align to TRBD2. The trim removed 8 bases at V and 2 bases at J, leaving 5 bases unmatched. Per germline, CDR1 MGHRA and CDR2 YSYEKL. The CDR3 covers 14 residues. This CDR3 reads CASAGTRAYNEQFF. CDR3 DNA: TGCGCCAGCGCCGGGACTAGGGCCTACAATGAGCAGTTCTTC.